This is a list of T cell receptor beta chains from one sample in a study of CD8+ T cells in alopecia areata. Measured with immunoSEQ multiplex PCR; TCRdb has only the in-frame clones, and not every one. Of 150,000 to 200,000 clones in the sample, less than 65% were seen once. The material sequenced was CD4+ T cells sorted from blood, taken at week 24, from a patient treated with tofacitinib. These receptors were taken from a human donor with alopecia areata. The CDR3 runs from the conserved cysteine through the conserved F or W. A D gene is named only where the DNA matches it firmly. For some rows the clone size is stated as once, few or many, or as a class when expanded; others skip it.

clone size	D gene	V gene	J gene	CDR3 protein	CDR3 DNA
NA	NA	TRBV19	TRBJ2-1	CASSRGRRGAYNEQFF	TGTGCCAGTAGTAGGGGTAGAAGGGGAGCATACAATGAGCAGTTCTTC
NA	NA	TRBV29-1	TRBJ1-1	CSADISLHHTEAFF	TGCAGCGCTGACATAAGCTTACATCACACTGAAGCTTTCTTT
few	TRBD1	TRBV5-1	TRBJ2-2	CASSVLGTGVTGELFF	TGCGCCAGCAGCGTCCTCGGGACAGGGGTCACCGGGGAGCTGTTTTTT
NA	TRBD1	TRBV15	TRBJ2-7	CATSREARDRGSEQYF	TGTGCCACCAGCAGAGAGGCCCGGGACAGGGGAAGCGAGCAGTACTTC
NA	NA	TRBV30	TRBJ1-5	CAWSVSSGANQPQHF	TGTGCCTGGAGTGTATCCTCAGGGGCAAATCAGCCCCAGCATTTT
NA	NA	TRBV7-7	TRBJ2-2	CASRSGNTGELFF	TGTGCCAGCAGATCTGGGAACACCGGGGAGCTGTTTTTT
few	TRBD1	TRBV10-3	TRBJ2-7	CAISWGTGSYEQYF	TGTGCCATCAGTTGGGGGACAGGCTCCTACGAGCAGTACTTC
NA	TRBD2	TRBV7-2	TRBJ2-7	CASTGTSGGNEQYF	TGTGCCAGCACTGGGACTAGCGGGGGGAACGAGCAGTACTTC
few	NA	TRBV5-6	TRBJ1-2	CASSRGTVVDGYTF	TGTGCCAGCAGCCGAGGGACGGTCGTTGATGGCTACACCTTC
NA	NA	TRBV25-1	TRBJ2-3	CASGRSTDTQYF	TGTGCCAGCGGACGGAGCACAGATACGCAGTATTTT
NA	TRBD1	TRBV25-1	TRBJ1-6	CASTGGPNSPLHF	TGTGCCAGCACAGGGGGCCCGAATTCACCCCTCCACTTT
few	NA	TRBV5-4	TRBJ2-1	CASSFPRQGIYNEQFF	TGTGCCAGCAGCTTTCCCCGGCAGGGTATCTACAATGAGCAGTTCTTC
medium-sized	NA	TRBV10-3	TRBJ2-5	CAISAPSETQYF	TGTGCCATCAGTGCCCCCTCGGAGACCCAGTACTTC
few	NA	TRBV7-2	TRBJ1-6	CASSLGHNYNSPLHF	TGTGCCAGCAGCTTAGGGCACAACTATAATTCACCCCTCCACTTT
few	NA	TRBV12-2	TRBJ2-7	CASRLVGGSYEQYF	TGTGCAAGTCGCTTAGTTGGGGGATCCTACGAGCAGTACTTC
NA	NA	TRBV29-1	TRBJ2-6	CSGNRAFGANVLTF	TGCAGCGGGAACCGGGCCTTCGGGGCCAACGTCCTGACTTTC
NA	NA	TRBV29-1	TRBJ2-1	CSVVRDKVDNEQFF	TGCAGCGTTGTTAGGGATAAGGTGGACAATGAGCAGTTCTTC
NA	NA	TRBV2	TRBJ2-2	CASRGDATGELFF	TGTGCCAGCAGGGGGGACGCCACCGGGGAGCTGTTTTTT
NA	NA	TRBV19	TRBJ2-7	CASADTGWGEQYF	TGTGCCAGTGCGGACACGGGGTGGGGCGAGCAGTACTTC
NA	NA	TRBV6-4	TRBJ2-2	CASRPQGTGELFF	TGTGCCAGCAGACCCCAAGGCACCGGGGAGCTGTTTTTT
few	TRBD2	TRBV27	TRBJ2-4	CASSSPGLAGDRFQYF	TGTGCCAGCAGTTCACCTGGACTAGCGGGGGACCGTTTTCAGTACTTC
once	TRBD1	TRBV7-2	TRBJ1-5	CASSPRQGAYQPQHF	TGTGCCAGCAGCCCTCGGCAGGGGGCATACCAGCCCCAGCATTTT
NA	NA	TRBV30	TRBJ1-6	CAWATGGNSPLHF	TGTGCCTGGGCGACAGGTGGAAATTCACCCCTCCACTTT
few	NA	TRBV7-9	TRBJ1-1	CASSQVTGAFF	TGTGCCAGCAGCCAGGTCACCGGAGCTTTCTTT
NA	TRBD2	TRBV5-1	TRBJ2-3	CASSLSSGGGALDTQYF	TGCGCCAGCAGCTTGTCTAGCGGGGGAGGAGCCCTAGATACGCAGTATTTT
NA	TRBD1	TRBV9	TRBJ1-2	CASEDRQPYGYTF	TGTGCCAGCGAGGACAGGCAGCCCTATGGCTACACCTTC
NA	NA	TRBV30	TRBJ2-5	CAWSMLPQETQYF	TGTGCCTGGAGTATGTTACCACAAGAGACCCAGTACTTC
NA	TRBD2	TRBV27	TRBJ2-7	CASTRGGRAPYEQYF	TGTGCCAGCACTCGGGGGGGACGAGCTCCCTACGAGCAGTACTTC
NA	NA	TRBV9	TRBJ2-2	CASSVSPGAGELFF	TGTGCCAGCAGCGTTTCCCCGGGGGCCGGGGAGCTGTTTTTT
NA	NA	TRBV29-1	TRBJ1-6	CSVEFQGSTPLHF	TGCAGCGTTGAATTTCAAGGGTCCACACCCCTCCACTTT
NA	NA	TRBV6-5	TRBJ2-4	CASSYSNIQYF	TGTGCCAGCAGTTACTCAAACATTCAGTACTTC
NA	TRBD1	TRBV10-3	TRBJ2-3	CAINPGQGVTDTQYF	TGTGCCATCAATCCGGGACAGGGGGTGACAGATACGCAGTATTTT
NA	NA	TRBV30	TRBJ1-2	CAWSVNRGYGYTF	TGTGCCTGGAGTGTAAACCGCGGCTATGGCTACACCTTC
NA	NA	TRBV6-5	TRBJ2-7	CASSSSGYEGREQYF	TGTGCCAGCAGTTCATCAGGGTACGAGGGGAGGGAGCAGTACTTC
NA	NA	TRBV2	TRBJ1-5	CASTNSNQPQHF	TGTGCCAGCACAAATAGCAATCAGCCCCAGCATTTT
few	TRBD1	TRBV11-2	TRBJ1-4	CASSLGTGSEKLFF	TGTGCCAGCAGCTTGGGGACAGGGAGTGAAAAACTGTTTTTT
NA	NA	TRBV6-7	TRBJ2-6	CASSYSRRGPGANVLTF	TGTGCCAGCAGTTACTCCCGGCGGGGTCCCGGGGCCAACGTCCTGACTTTC
few	NA	TRBV27	TRBJ1-2	CASSSRGGWYGYTF	TGTGCCAGCAGTTCCCGAGGAGGGTGGTATGGCTACACCTTC
NA	TRBD2	TRBV11-2	TRBJ2-1	CASSFGLAGGAYNEQFF	TGTGCCAGCAGCTTCGGACTAGCGGGGGGGGCCTACAATGAGCAGTTCTTC
NA	NA	TRBV19	TRBJ1-1	CASSILNTEAFF	TGTGCCAGTAGTATCCTGAACACTGAAGCTTTCTTT
many	NA	TRBV7-2	TRBJ2-2	CASSLDRNTGELFF	TGTGCCAGCAGCTTAGACAGGAACACCGGGGAGCTGTTTTTT
NA	NA	TRBV2	TRBJ2-1	CASSGINEQFF	TGTGCCAGCAGCGGGATCAATGAGCAGTTCTTC
NA	NA	TRBV29-1	TRBJ1-1	CSARAVNTEAFF	TGCAGCGCCAGGGCTGTGAACACTGAAGCTTTCTTT
many	NA	TRBV10-3	TRBJ1-2	CAINQRGTNGGYTF	TGTGCCATCAACCAAAGAGGGACTAACGGTGGCTACACCTTC
NA	NA	TRBV7-2	TRBJ2-3	CASSSWTASTDTQYF	TGTGCCAGCAGCTCTTGGACGGCTAGCACAGATACGCAGTATTTT
NA	NA	TRBV5-6	TRBJ2-5	CASSFQTGVRAETQYF	TGTGCCAGCAGCTTCCAAACGGGGGTCCGGGCGGAGACCCAGTACTTC
NA	NA	TRBV5-4	TRBJ1-6	CASSLGTQNSYNSPLHF	TGTGCCAGCAGCTTGGGGACACAGAACTCCTATAATTCACCCCTCCACTTT
few	NA	TRBV7-2	TRBJ2-3	CASSTRNSLDTQYF	TGTGCCAGCAGCACCCGGAATAGCCTCGATACGCAGTATTTT
NA	NA	TRBV29-1	TRBJ1-2	CSVEGQIHYGYTF	TGCAGCGTCGAGGGGCAAATCCACTATGGCTACACCTTC
NA	TRBD2	TRBV5-1	TRBJ2-1	CASSLSGTSPKQVNGQFF	TGCGCCAGCAGCTTATCCGGGACTAGCCCAAAGCAGGTCAATGGGCAGTTCTTC
NA	TRBD1	TRBV29-1	TRBJ1-4	CSVKQGESNEKLFF	TGCAGCGTCAAACAGGGGGAGTCTAATGAAAAACTGTTTTTT
NA	NA	TRBV27	TRBJ1-1	CASSSSWDTEAFF	TGTGCCAGCAGTTCTAGCTGGGACACTGAAGCTTTCTTT
few	TRBD2	TRBV5-1	TRBJ2-1	CASSDGRTSSYNEQFF	TGCGCCAGCAGCGATGGAAGGACTAGCTCCTACAATGAGCAGTTCTTC